This record concerns one T cell receptor (beta chain) sequence. The sample comes from a study of control samples from healthy donors and cancer patients. The CDR3 loop spans 14 amino acids. V was trimmed by 2 bases and J by 7 bases, leaving 15 bases between them. Germline CDR1 LGHDT, CDR2 YNNKEL (reference sequence). Here immunoSEQ multiplex PCR was the method, and the copy in TCRdb shows in-frame clones only, minus some. The data contain about 160,000 clones, 85% to 95% of them seen just once; the ten biggest clones take up approximately 8%. This TCR derives from a woman aged 40 to 50 in good health. Source material: blood. This chain links TRBV3-1 (or the pseudogene TRBV3-2) with TRBJ2-7, with no clear D. CDR3 nucleotides: TGTGCCAGCAGCCAATCCCCCGGTCTGAGAGAGCAGTACTTC. Its protein product is CASSQSPGLREQYF.